This TCR beta chain was found in a study of CD8+ T cells in alopecia areata (dated by TCRdb to 2016 to 2019). For context, the study as a whole: Treated patients were enrolled in an open-label pilot trial of oral tofacitinib, 5 to 10 mg twice daily, for moderate-to-severe alopecia areata. Amplification of TCRbeta CDR3 regions was done by immunoSEQ multiplex PCR using 35 Vbeta forward primers and 13 Jbeta reverse primers. In treated patients, disease severity was measured using the SALT score, which gives the percentage of scalp surface area affected. Patients received tofacitinib for 6 to 18 months and were then followed off drug for 6 months to check for delayed response and recurrence. Clonality in the scalp was compared among normal scalp (n=4), patchy alopecia areata scalp (n=8), and alopecia totalis/universalis scalp (n=8). Human TCRbeta sequencing covered scalp tissue and sorted CD4+ and CD8+ peripheral blood T cells from patchy and totalis/universalis alopecia areata patients and healthy controls. Patients on tofacitinib were biopsied at baseline and after 4 and 24 weeks of treatment, and several of the patients also had a later scalp biopsy. The RNA source kit depended on sample type: the PAXgene miRNA kit for fixed scalp, the miRNeasy kit for PBMCs, and the RNeasy kit for mouse skin. To study T cell clonal expansion in alopecia areata, the researchers applied high-throughput TCRbeta sequencing to both the C3H/HeJ mouse model and human patients.

This clone was found a few times. Its target antigen remains unknown. No per-base quality is available; no much larger clone lies one base away. The CDR3, cysteine through phenylalanine, is 15 amino acids long. The only DNA kept is the CDR3, 45 bases in frame from the first base. The V end loses 1 base and the J end loses 3 bases, and a stretch of 13 bases separates them. The germline V gene specifies SQVTM as CDR1 and ANQGSEA as CDR2. Library preparation was by the immunoSEQ multiplex PCR assay. To provide template for TCR sequencing, every sample had RNA extracted and reverse transcribed into cDNA. SuperScript III was used for first-strand cDNA synthesis, primed with a 2:1 mix of oligo-dT and random hexamers. A synthetic immune receptor repertoire was used to assess amplification bias, and residual bias was removed computationally. In the original analysis: Raw reads were preprocessed to remove errors, and CDR3 was defined by IMGT conventions from the conserved cysteine to phenylalanine. Clonality was calculated as 1 minus Shannon entropy normalized by log2 of the number of productive unique TCRs. Whether scalp clones were CD4 or CD8 was inferred by matching scalp TCRbeta sequences against CD4 and CD8 repertoires sorted from blood. TCRdb retrieved this table from immuneACCESS and kept in-frame rearrangements only. Not all clones are present; in checked studies, unresolved V genes account for under half, and no reason is known for the remainder. V, J and clone size were drawn from that table, and D and trimming were deduced from the DNA. The sample table holds more than 150,000 clones, of which more than 55% were seen once. Together, the top ten hold approximately 3.3% of the sample.

Taken with the paper, the label for time point translates to: around 28 days on oral tofacitinib. The sample's treatment or condition label, in plain terms: oral pan-JAK inhibitor, 5-10 mg twice daily. Peripheral blood and lesional scalp punch biopsies were obtained from patients with alopecia areata. PBMCs were isolated by density centrifugation and stained for CD3, CD4 and CD8, after which CD4+ and CD8+ T cells were sorted on a FACSAria. Points the paper makes about the study in general: Unlike mouse skin, where gammadelta T cells dominate, normal human skin contains resident alphabeta T cells that get sequenced too, which complicates analysis of the scalp TCR repertoire. Higher clonality and more expanded CD8+ clones were observed in lesional scalp than in normal scalp, particularly in alopecia totalis/universalis, a finding suggestive of antigenic drive. Many expanded lesional clones were found to persist in scalp and blood during tofacitinib treatment, and relapse after treatment cessation may be partly explained by this persistence. Compared with mice, TCR sequences shared between patients were less clear, possibly partly because of HLA diversity across the patient population. Scalp clonality and the number of expanded CD8+ clones among the top 100 scalp clones were significantly decreased by tofacitinib. The treated cohort was small, with a single nonresponder, so links between baseline CD8+ expansion and response need larger studies.

The TCR comes from a human donor with alopecia areata. Rearrangement joined TRBV29-1 to TRBJ2-1; the D segment cannot be called with confidence. Sample: CD4+ T cells sorted from blood, taken at week 4, from a patient treated with tofacitinib. The DNA sequence is given as TGCAGCGTTGAAGCCCCCGGACCCTACTACAATGAGCAGTTCTTC. The encoded protein is CSVEAPGPYYNEQFF.